This T cell receptor (beta chain) was observed in a study of cytomegalovirus exposure and HLA in healthy donors. As for the study in general: Prior work identified 95 million to 120 million unique TCR beta sequences in around 170 million T cells.

This clone was seen only once. The antigen is not known. Study results and limitations: With further analysis later on, most CMV-associated TCR beta chains appeared HLA-restricted. TCR beta chain V- and J-gene trimming was linked, in a later analysis, to a missense variant in DCLRE1C.

Primers included in the PCR were 60 Vbeta and 13 Jbeta primers. Sequencing was performed with immunoSEQ multiplex PCR; in TCRdb, only in-frame clones are kept and a portion is missing. This sample has approximately 110,000 clones, with around 80% found just once. The receptor was isolated from a woman aged 25 to 39 in good health and CMV-seronegative. The sample taken for sequencing was PBMCs.

This CDR3 reads CASSQARMFTEAFF. CDR3 coding DNA: TGCGCCAGCAGCCAGGCCCGCATGTTCACTGAAGCTTTCTTT. The chain carries TRBV4-1 and TRBJ1-1; no definite D call. From germline, CDR1 is MGHRA and CDR2 YSYEKL. Trimming stripped 3 bases from V and 4 bases from J, with 12 bases between. The CDR3 length is 14 residues.